A selection of T cell receptor beta chains follows, all from one sample in a study of T cell clonotyping in hematopoietic cell transplantation. The table came from immunoSEQ multiplex PCR; TCRdb's copy has only in-frame clones and leaves some out. The sample contains more than 65,000 clones, 94% of which appear only once. The sequencing input was peripheral blood mononuclear cells. These receptors came from a man aged 50 to 59 in good health. Some clones in this sample may be carry-over from other donors' samples. CDR3s include the opening cysteine and the closing phenylalanine or tryptophan. A D gene is named only where the DNA matches it firmly. Not every row has a clone size; where given, it reads once, few, many or a size class.

j_call: TRBJ2-5
d_call: NA
v_call: TRBV2
clone_size: NA
cdr3_aa: CASKAYEETQYF
cdr3_nt: TGTGCCAGCAAAGCGTACGAAGAGACCCAGTACTTC

j_call: TRBJ2-3
d_call: TRBD2
v_call: TRBV7-9
clone_size: NA
cdr3_aa: CASSFTSGAGSTDTQYF
cdr3_nt: TGTGCCAGCAGCTTTACTAGCGGAGCCGGTAGCACAGATACGCAGTATTTT

j_call: TRBJ2-3
d_call: TRBD1
v_call: TRBV29-1
clone_size: NA
cdr3_aa: CSGTTGSFTDTQYF
cdr3_nt: TGCAGCGGGACGACAGGGTCTTTTACAGATACGCAGTATTTT

j_call: TRBJ2-3
d_call: TRBD2
v_call: TRBV2
clone_size: NA
cdr3_aa: CASSEVRGEVDTQYF
cdr3_nt: TGTGCCAGCAGTGAAGTGCGGGGGGAGGTAGATACGCAGTATTTT

j_call: TRBJ1-2
d_call: NA
v_call: TRBV28
clone_size: NA
cdr3_aa: CATVGGDNYGYTF
cdr3_nt: TGTGCCACCGTGGGCGGGGACAACTATGGCTACACCTTC

j_call: TRBJ2-7
d_call: NA
v_call: TRBV4-1
clone_size: NA
cdr3_aa: CASSQLPGNEQYF
cdr3_nt: TGCGCCAGCAGCCAGTTACCAGGGAACGAGCAGTACTTC

j_call: TRBJ1-5
d_call: TRBD1
v_call: TRBV4-2
clone_size: NA
cdr3_aa: CASSQPGQGSQPQHF
cdr3_nt: TGTGCCAGCAGCCAGCCGGGACAGGGGTCCCAGCCCCAGCATTTT

j_call: TRBJ2-7
d_call: TRBD2
v_call: TRBV11-3
clone_size: few
cdr3_aa: CASRASGSDEQYF
cdr3_nt: TGTGCCAGCAGGGCTAGCGGGAGCGACGAGCAGTACTTC

j_call: TRBJ2-2
d_call: NA
v_call: TRBV27
clone_size: NA
cdr3_aa: CASSSPTNTGELFF
cdr3_nt: TGTGCCAGCAGTTCTCCAACCAACACCGGGGAGCTGTTTTTT

j_call: TRBJ2-5
d_call: TRBD2
v_call: TRBV19
clone_size: NA
cdr3_aa: CATSGLAGAVYGTQYF
cdr3_nt: TGTGCCACCTCGGGACTAGCGGGAGCCGTTTATGGGACCCAGTACTTC

j_call: TRBJ2-4
d_call: NA
v_call: TRBV29-1
clone_size: NA
cdr3_aa: CSAAAGVGNIQYF
cdr3_nt: TGCAGCGCTGCCGCAGGGGTGGGAAACATTCAGTACTTC

j_call: TRBJ1-5
d_call: NA
v_call: TRBV21-1
clone_size: NA
cdr3_aa: CASSTPTGIQPQHF
cdr3_nt: TGTGCCAGCAGCACACCTACAGGGATTCAGCCCCAGCATTTT

j_call: TRBJ2-7
d_call: TRBD1
v_call: TRBV28
clone_size: NA
cdr3_aa: CASSPPGQAASYEQYF
cdr3_nt: TGTGCCAGCAGCCCCCCCGGACAGGCGGCTTCCTACGAGCAGTACTTC

j_call: TRBJ1-5
d_call: NA
v_call: TRBV6-6
clone_size: NA
cdr3_aa: CATRYPQENQPQHF
cdr3_nt: TGTGCCACCAGATACCCGCAGGAAAATCAGCCCCAGCATTTT

j_call: TRBJ2-2
d_call: NA
v_call: TRBV6-5
clone_size: NA
cdr3_aa: CASRGGTGELFF
cdr3_nt: TGTGCCAGCAGAGGGGGTACCGGGGAGCTGTTTTTT

j_call: TRBJ1-2
d_call: NA
v_call: TRBV19
clone_size: once
cdr3_aa: CASSIDGRAGGYTF
cdr3_nt: TGTGCCAGTAGTATAGATGGCAGGGCTGGTGGCTACACCTTC

j_call: TRBJ2-3
d_call: NA
v_call: TRBV6-4
clone_size: NA
cdr3_aa: CASSDATDTQYF
cdr3_nt: TGTGCCAGCAGTGACGCGACAGATACGCAGTATTTT

j_call: TRBJ2-3
d_call: NA
v_call: TRBV5-1
clone_size: few
cdr3_aa: CASSLEDTQYF
cdr3_nt: TGCGCCAGCAGCTTAGAGGATACGCAGTATTTT

j_call: TRBJ2-7
d_call: NA
v_call: TRBV11-2
clone_size: NA
cdr3_aa: CASSLDFGHSYEQYF
cdr3_nt: TGTGCCAGCAGCTTAGATTTTGGGCACTCCTACGAGCAGTACTTC

j_call: TRBJ1-1
d_call: NA
v_call: TRBV28
clone_size: NA
cdr3_aa: CASSSRATEAFF
cdr3_nt: TGTGCCAGCAGTTCAAGGGCTACTGAAGCTTTCTTT

j_call: TRBJ1-1
d_call: NA
v_call: TRBV27
clone_size: NA
cdr3_aa: CASSNTPGRVNTEAFF
cdr3_nt: TGTGCCAGCAGCAATACCCCGGGACGCGTGAACACTGAAGCTTTCTTT

j_call: TRBJ2-2
d_call: TRBD2
v_call: TRBV7-7
clone_size: NA
cdr3_aa: CASSLRGGTGELFF
cdr3_nt: TGTGCCAGCAGCTTACGCGGGGGCACCGGGGAGCTGTTTTTT

j_call: TRBJ2-6
d_call: NA
v_call: TRBV19
clone_size: NA
cdr3_aa: CASSMYGRSSGANVLTF
cdr3_nt: TGTGCCAGTAGTATGTATGGTAGGAGCTCTGGGGCCAACGTCCTGACTTTC

j_call: TRBJ1-2
d_call: NA
v_call: TRBV29-1
clone_size: NA
cdr3_aa: CSVRGGSEDGYTF
cdr3_nt: TGCAGCGTGCGTGGGGGGTCGGAGGATGGCTACACCTTC

j_call: TRBJ2-7
d_call: TRBD2
v_call: TRBV19
clone_size: once
cdr3_aa: CASKDAASGAYEQYF
cdr3_nt: TGTGCCAGTAAGGATGCGGCTAGCGGGGCCTACGAGCAGTACTTC